This TCR beta chain was recovered during a study of cytomegalovirus exposure and HLA in healthy donors. Study-wide results and limits: In a later analysis, TCR beta V- and J-gene trimming was associated with a missense DCLRE1C variant. The listing of approximately 160 TCR beta chains classed them as cytomegalovirus-associated. In a later analysis, several top co-occurrence clusters appeared linked to parvovirus B19, influenza, CMV and Epstein-Barr virus.

PCR was performed using 60 Vbeta and 13 Jbeta primers. TCRdb's table, derived via immunoSEQ multiplex PCR, lists solely in-frame clones and lacks some. The table lists about 180,000 clones, 77% of them singletons. The CDR3 extends over 15 amino acids. Germline CDR1 reads SNHLY; CDR2 reads FYNNEI. Trimming stripped 5 bases from V and 1 base from J, with 13 bases between. In the case of this clone: Its antigen is still unknown.

The sequence was collected from a woman aged 55-69 years in good health and CMV-seropositive. The sequenced sample was PBMCs. The gene calls are TRBV2 and TRBJ2-3; a weak D match, TRBD2 (5 bases). The CDR3 reads CASSWTPSGTDTQYF. The CDR3 DNA is TGTGCCAGCAGTTGGACTCCGTCTGGCACAGATACGCAGTATTTT.